This section outlines one T cell receptor beta chain sequence together with its context. What it recognizes is unknown. The data were taken from a study of T cell repertoires in aging, cancer and after chemotherapy. Broader study findings: Median generation probability rose over the chemotherapy interval in each cancer cohort, suggesting rebound thymic output. Age-matched healthy donors had significantly more diverse, less clonal blood TCR repertoires than untreated cancer patients. Immunological memory after chemotherapy cannot be judged from the repertoire data.

A mixed TRB-A/B primer pool amplified rearranged TRB by multiplex touch-down PCR. TCRdb fed the multiplex PCR reads into MiXCR, producing one record per CDR3 protein. The table includes more than 4,000 distinct CDR3 sequences, 25% to 40% detected once. The template was genomic DNA from peripheral blood, not RNA. Germline CDR1 is SGHTA and CDR2 is FQGNSA. The CDR3 contains 14 residues. V lost 5 bases and J lost 10, with 15 bases in between. This clonotype originated in a human donor with a blood cancer. The sequenced sample consisted of blood. The rearrangement uses TRBV7-2 and TRBJ1-6; D unresolved. The CDR3 DNA follows: TGTGCCAGCAGCCTGGTTAAGTCGCGATCACCCCTCCACTTT. Translating it yields CASSLVKSRSPLHF.